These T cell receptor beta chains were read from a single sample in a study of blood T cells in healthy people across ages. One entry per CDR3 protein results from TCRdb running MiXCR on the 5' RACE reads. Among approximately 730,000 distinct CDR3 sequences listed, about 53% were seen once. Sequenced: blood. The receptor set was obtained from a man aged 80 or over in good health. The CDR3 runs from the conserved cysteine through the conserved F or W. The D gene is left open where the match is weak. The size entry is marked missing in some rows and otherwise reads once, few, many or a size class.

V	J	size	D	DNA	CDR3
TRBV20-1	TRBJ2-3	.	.	TGCAGTGCTGGCCGGGACCCCACACGGGGCAGATACGCGTATTTT	CSAGRDPTRGRYAYF
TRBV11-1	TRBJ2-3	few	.	TGTGCCAGCATTGGCCTCCACCCAGATACGCAGTATTTT	CASIGLHPDTQYF
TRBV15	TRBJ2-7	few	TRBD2	TGTGCCACCAGCACCCGAAGACTAGCGGATTACTACGAGCAGTACTTC	CATSTRRLADYYEQYF
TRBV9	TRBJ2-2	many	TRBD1	TGTGCCAGCAGCGTTCTCGGACAGGGTACCGGGGAGCTGTTTTTT	CASSVLGQGTGELFF
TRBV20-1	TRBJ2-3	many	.	TGCAGTGGGAACGGGGCGGGAACCACAGATACGCAGTATTTT	CSGNGAGTTDTQYF
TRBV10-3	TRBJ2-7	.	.	TGTGCCACCCGGACGATACAGGCCTACGAGCAGTACTTC	CATRTIQAYEQYF
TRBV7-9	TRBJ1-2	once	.	TGTGCCAGCAGCTTAGCGCGTTCCGAGGATCTGCGGGGCTACACCTTC	CASSLARSEDLRGYTF
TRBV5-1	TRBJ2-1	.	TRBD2	TGCGCCAGCAGGGGTCGGACCGGACTAGCGGAATACAATGAGCAGTTCTTC	CASRGRTGLAEYNEQFF
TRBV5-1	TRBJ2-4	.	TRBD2	TGCGCCAGCAGCTTGGCGACTAGCGGGAGCCCGACGCAGTACTTC	CASSLATSGSPTQYF
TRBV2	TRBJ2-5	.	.	TGTGCCAGCAGTGAAGACTACGTGGAGACCCAGTACTTC	CASSEDYVETQYF
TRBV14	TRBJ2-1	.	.	TGTGCCAGCAGCCGGAACGCGGGACCCTCGTCCCGCGATGAGCAGTTCTTC	CASSRNAGPSSRDEQFF
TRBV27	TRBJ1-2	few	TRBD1	TGTGCCAGCAGCAGAGGGACAGGTTCTAACTATGGCTACACCTTC	CASSRGTGSNYGYTF
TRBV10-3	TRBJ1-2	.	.	TGTGCCATCAGTGAAAGGTTATATGGCTACACCTTC	CAISERLYGYTF
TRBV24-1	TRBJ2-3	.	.	TGTGCCACCAGTGATTTCGGGCAGCAAGGCACAGATACGCAGTATTTT	CATSDFGQQGTDTQYF
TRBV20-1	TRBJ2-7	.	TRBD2	TGCAGTGCTAGCGGGACTAGCGGGAGGTTTTCCCACGAGCAGTACTTC	CSASGTSGRFSHEQYF
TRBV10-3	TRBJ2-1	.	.	TGTGCCATCAGTGGACTAGTCTATTCCAATGAGCAGTTCTTC	CAISGLVYSNEQFF
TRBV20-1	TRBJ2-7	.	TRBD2	TGCAGTGCTAGAGGCGGGAGTGGTTCCGAGCAGTACTTC	CSARGGSGSEQYF
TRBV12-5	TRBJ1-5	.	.	TGTGCTAGTGGCCCTCGTGGCAGCAATCAGCCCCAGCATTTT	CASGPRGSNQPQHF
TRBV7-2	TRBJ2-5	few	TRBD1	TGTGCCAGCAGCATCAAGACAGGGCAAGAGACCCAGTACTTC	CASSIKTGQETQYF
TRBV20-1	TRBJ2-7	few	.	TGCAGTGCTACGGATAGCCAATTGGCCTACGAGCAGTACTTC	CSATDSQLAYEQYF
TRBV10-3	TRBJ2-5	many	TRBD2	TGTGCCATCAGTGAAGGAGCGGGAGCTATCGAGACCCAGTACTTC	CAISEGAGAIETQYF
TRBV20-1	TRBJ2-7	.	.	TGCAGTGCTACAGGGTTCCCCTACGAGCAGTACTTC	CSATGFPYEQYF
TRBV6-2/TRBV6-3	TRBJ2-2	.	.	TGTGCCAGCAGTTGGGACATCCCCCGGGAGCTGTTTTTT	CASSWDIPRELFF
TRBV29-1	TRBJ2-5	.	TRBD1	TGCAGCGTCGCTCCCACAGGGGCAGAGACCCAGTACTTC	CSVAPTGAETQYF
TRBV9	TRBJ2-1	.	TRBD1	TGTGCCAGCAGCGCTCGGTCGGGACAGGGGCCGCCCAGCTCCTACAATGAGCAGTTCTTC	CASSARSGQGPPSSYNEQFF
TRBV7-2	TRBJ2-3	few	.	TGTGCCAGCACCAAGGGACTGACTAGCACAGATACGCAGTATTTT	CASTKGLTSTDTQYF
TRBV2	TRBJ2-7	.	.	TGTGCCAGCAGTGTTTCTCCTTTGGAGCAGTACTTC	CASSVSPLEQYF
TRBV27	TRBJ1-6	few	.	TGTGCCAGCAGTTTAGAGTCAGGGACCTCCTATAATTCACCCCTCCACTTT	CASSLESGTSYNSPLHF
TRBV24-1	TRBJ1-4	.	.	TGTGCCGCGCCCTCCTACGGGAATGAAAAACTGTTTTTT	CAAPSYGNEKLFF
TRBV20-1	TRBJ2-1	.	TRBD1	TGCAGTGCTGACCGCCGGGACAGGGGGTCCGGTGAGCAGTTCTTC	CSADRRDRGSGEQFF
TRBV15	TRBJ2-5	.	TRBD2	TGTGCCACCAGCTTGTCTCGGGAGGCACAAGAGACCCAGTACTTC	CATSLSREAQETQYF
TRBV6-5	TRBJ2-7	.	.	TGTGCCAGCAGTTACAAGCCCCACTCGATCTACGAGCAGTACTTC	CASSYKPHSIYEQYF
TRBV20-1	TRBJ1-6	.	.	TGCAGTGCTAGAGAGGAAAGCTCCTATAATTCACCCCTCCACTTT	CSAREESSYNSPLHF
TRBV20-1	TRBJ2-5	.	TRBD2	TGCAGTGCCCCGGGACTAGCGGTGGGAGAGACCCAGTACTTC	CSAPGLAVGETQYF
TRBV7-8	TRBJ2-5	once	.	TGTGCCAGCAGCCGACCGCAGGTTGGGGAGACCCAGTACTTC	CASSRPQVGETQYF
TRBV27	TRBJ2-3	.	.	TGTGCCAGCAGTTTATCCTACACAGATACGCAGTATTTT	CASSLSYTDTQYF
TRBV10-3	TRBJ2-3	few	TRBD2	TGTGCCATCAGTGCAGATACTAGCGTCACGCAGTATTTT	CAISADTSVTQYF
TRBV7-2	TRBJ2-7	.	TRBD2	TGTGCCAGCAGCTTAGGACGAAGCGGGAGAACCAACTACGCAAGGGAGCAGTACTTC	CASSLGRSGRTNYAREQYF
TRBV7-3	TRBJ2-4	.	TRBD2	TGTGCCAGCAGCTTGGGGACTAGCGGCAAAAACATTCAGTACTTC	CASSLGTSGKNIQYF
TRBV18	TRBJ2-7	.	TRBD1	TGTGCCAGCTCACCTCGACAGGGGTGCTCCTACGAGCAGTACTTC	CASSPRQGCSYEQYF
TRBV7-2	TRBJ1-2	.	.	TGTGCCAGCAGCCCCATGGGGGAAGACGGCTACACCTTC	CASSPMGEDGYTF
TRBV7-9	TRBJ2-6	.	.	TGTGCCAGCAGCCCGACCCTCTGGTCTGGGGCCAACGTCCTGACTTTC	CASSPTLWSGANVLTF
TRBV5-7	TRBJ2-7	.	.	TGTGCCAGCAGCCATTGGGGGCCCGACAGGTCCTACGAGCAGTACTTC	CASSHWGPDRSYEQYF
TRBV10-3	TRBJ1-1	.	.	TGTGCCATCAGCCGGGACGGGTTCACTGAAGCTTTCTTT	CAISRDGFTEAFF
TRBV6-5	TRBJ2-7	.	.	TGTGCCAGCAGTAACGGACGGAAGAGCTCCTACGAGCAGTACTTC	CASSNGRKSSYEQYF
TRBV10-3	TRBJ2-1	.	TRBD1	TGTGCCATCAGCCCCGGGACAGGGCGTTCCAGCTCCTACAATGAGCAGTTCTTC	CAISPGTGRSSSYNEQFF
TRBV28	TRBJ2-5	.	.	TGTGCCAGCAGTTTGGAGAAGTATACGACCCAGTACTTC	CASSLEKYTTQYF
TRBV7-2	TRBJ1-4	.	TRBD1	TGTGCTAGCAGCTTTGGGACAGGGTTTCATGGAACTAATGAAAAACTGTTTTTT	CASSFGTGFHGTNEKLFF
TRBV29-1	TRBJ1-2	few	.	TGCAGCGTCGAAAAGGGAGCTGGCTACACCTTC	CSVEKGAGYTF
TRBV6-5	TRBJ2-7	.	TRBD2	TGTGCCAGCGGTTATCTAACTAGCGGATTCTCCTACGAGCAGTACTTC	CASGYLTSGFSYEQYF
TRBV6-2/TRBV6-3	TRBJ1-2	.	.	TGTGCCAGCAGTACAGCAGGAAACTATGGCTACACCTTC	CASSTAGNYGYTF
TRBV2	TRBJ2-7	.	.	TGTGCCAGCAGCGAGGGACTCTTTAGCTCCTACGAGCAGTACTTC	CASSEGLFSSYEQYF
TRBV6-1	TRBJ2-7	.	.	TGTGCCAGCAGTGAAGCGGGCAGGATTCACGAGCAGTACTTC	CASSEAGRIHEQYF
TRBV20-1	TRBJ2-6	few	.	TGCAGTGCTAGAGAGGGCTCTGGGGCCAACGTCCTGACTTTC	CSAREGSGANVLTF